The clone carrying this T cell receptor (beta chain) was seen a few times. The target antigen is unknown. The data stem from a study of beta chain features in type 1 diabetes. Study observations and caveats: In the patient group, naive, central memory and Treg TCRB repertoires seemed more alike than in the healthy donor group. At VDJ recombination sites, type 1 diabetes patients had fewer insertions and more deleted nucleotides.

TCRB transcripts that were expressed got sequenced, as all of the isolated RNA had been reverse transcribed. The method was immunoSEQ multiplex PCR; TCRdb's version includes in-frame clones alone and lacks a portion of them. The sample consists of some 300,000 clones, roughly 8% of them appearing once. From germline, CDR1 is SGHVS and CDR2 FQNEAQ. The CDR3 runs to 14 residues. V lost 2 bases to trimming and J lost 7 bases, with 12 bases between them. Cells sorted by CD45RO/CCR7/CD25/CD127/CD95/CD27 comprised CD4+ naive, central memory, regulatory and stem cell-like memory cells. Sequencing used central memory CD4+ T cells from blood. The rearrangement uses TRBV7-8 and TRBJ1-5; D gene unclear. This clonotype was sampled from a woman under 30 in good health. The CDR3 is CASSLTGTGQPQHF. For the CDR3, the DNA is TGTGCCAGCAGCTTAACCGGCACGGGGCAGCCCCAGCATTTT.